Sequencing of this T cell receptor beta chain was carried out in a study of identical twins. Study-level points and caveats: Whereas memory repertoires showed no such difference, abundant cord blood beta clonotypes carried fewer insertions. Out-of-frame beta chain sequences displayed weaker excess sharing between twins. Sequences that were out-of-frame, alpha and twin-shared displayed an excess of low generation probability.

This clonotype was seen more than once but under ten times. Antigen specificity is unknown. A universal primer site arose from template switching, and cDNA bore unique molecular identifiers. TCRdb fed the 5' RACE reads into MiXCR, producing one record per CDR3 protein. In the table there are 1.5 million or so distinct CDR3 sequences, less than 35% of which are singletons. V was cut by 1 base and J by 2 bases, with 8 bases left in between. This CDR3 comprises 15 residues. Germline V gives CDR1 MGHDK, CDR2 SYGVNS. This rearrangement joins TRBV25-1 to TRBJ2-2; D is possibly TRBD1 (6 bases). The sample consisted of cord blood. The TCR was taken from a newborn girl in good health. The CDR3, as DNA: TGTGCCAGCAGTGAATGGGGACAAAACACCGGGGAGCTGTTTTTT. The encoded protein is CASSEWGQNTGELFF.